Following are 10 T cell receptor beta chains from one sample sequenced in a study of blood T cell repertoires in COVID-19 (dated by TCRdb to the early 2020s). The method behind the library was the immunoSEQ multiplex PCR assay. What TCRdb holds here is the immuneACCESS table cut down to in-frame rearrangements. Part of the clones is not present; checked against another copy, under half of the missing clones reflect an unresolved V gene, and the others are unexplained. A total of 250,000 or so clones appear in this sample, 75% to 90% of them only once. Clones ranked in the top ten supply about 4% of the sample. Sequencing was performed on PBMCs or T cells enriched from blood (not recorded which). Receptors originate from a woman younger than 45 who had been exposed to COVID-19.

J is TRBJ1-2 and V is TRBV19, with D possibly matching TRBD1 (6 bases). Germline V CDR1 and CDR2: LNHDA, SQIVND (reference sequence). V was cut by 5 bases and J by 3 bases, with 10 bases left in between. The CDR3 has 13 residues. The CDR3 nucleotides are TGTGCCAGTAGTCAACAGGGCGACTATGGCTACACCTTC. Translated: CASSQQGDYGYTF.

This sequence joins TRBV9 and TRBJ1-2, with 9 bases lining up with TRBD1. Trimming removed 6 bases from V and 7 bases from J; junction bases left unmatched: 7. The CDR3 covers 13 residues. The germline CDR1 and CDR2 sequences are SGDLS and YYNGEE. CDR3 sequence reads: CASTSGTGFGYTF. The CDR3 bases are TGTGCCAGCACCTCCGGGACAGGGTTTGGCTACACCTTC. The full variable domain, its missing parts supplied by reference TRBV9 and TRBJ1-2, is DSGVTQTPKHLITATGQRVTLRCSPRSGDLSVYWYQQSLDQGLQFLIQYYNGEERAKGNILERFSAQQFPDLHSELNLSSLELGDSALYFCASTSGTGFGYTFGSGTRLTVV.

Only one count was recorded for this clone. The CDR3 region has the DNA TGTGCCAGCAGTTACCCGGTTGGACGGCGGAGGGAGAGTACTGGGGCCAACGTCCTGACTTTC. Its translation is CASSYPVGRRRESTGANVLTF. The chain links TRBV6-2 or TRBV6-3 to TRBJ2-6; weak D call: TRBD2 (6 bases). This CDR3 contains 21 residues. V lost 2 bases and J lost 2, with 25 bases in between. Germline loops: CDR1 MNHEY, CDR2 SVGEGT.

V and J are TRBV5-5 and TRBJ2-1, with D maybe TRBD2 (5 bases). V was pared by 0 bases and J by 10 bases, with 11 bases between. This CDR3 has 13 amino acids. Per the germline V gene, CDR1 is SGHKS and CDR2 is YYEKEE (reference sequence). The CDR3 bases are TGTGCCAGCAGCTTGGGAATCACGGGAGAGCAGTTCTTC. This gives the protein CASSLGITGEQFF.

The CDR3 nucleotides read TGTGCCAGTAGTATAGCTAGGCGGCAGAACACTGAAGCTTTCTTT. It specifies CASSIARRQNTEAFF. The chain employs TRBV19 and TRBJ1-1; no definite D call. V lost 1 base to trimming and J lost 1 base, with 10 bases between them. Germline V lookup: CDR1 LNHDA, CDR2 SQIVND (reference sequence). This CDR3 has 15 residues.

V is TRBV10-2 and J is TRBJ2-2; TRBD2 matches at 11 bases. The CDR3 consists of 18 residues. Per the germline V gene, CDR1 is WSHSY and CDR2 is SAAADI. V lost 0 bases and J lost 1; bases outside the gene matches: 4. The CDR3 sequence is CASSESGTSGKNTGELFF. CDR3 DNA: TGCGCCAGCAGTGAGTCTGGGACTAGCGGAAAGAACACCGGGGAGCTGTTTTTT.

The genes are TRBV15 and TRBJ1-1; 10 bases map to TRBD1. Germline CDR1 and CDR2: LNHNV and YYDKDF (reference sequence). V lost 3 bases to trimming and J lost 4 bases; unmatched junction nucleotides: 2. The CDR3 length is 14 residues. This CDR3 is CATSRGQGITEAFF. For the CDR3, the DNA is TGTGCCACCAGCAGGGGACAGGGGATCACTGAAGCTTTCTTT.

This clone was recorded only once. The chain has TRBV2 and TRBJ2-7, with 12 nucleotides matching TRBD2. Germline CDR1 reads SNHLY; CDR2 reads FYNNEI. V gave up 4 bases and J gave up 4 bases; unmatched junction bases: 5. The length of the CDR3 is 15 residues. CDR3 sequence (DNA): TGTGCCAGCAGTGTTCTAGCGGGAGGGCCTTACGAGCAGTACTTC. It translates to CASSVLAGGPYEQYF.

This chain uses TRBV28 with TRBJ2-1; 8 positions match TRBD1. The CDR3 has 13 amino acids. Trimming cost V 3 bases and J 10 bases; bases outside gene matches: 5. CDR1 is MDHEN, CDR2 SYDVKM, per germline. CDR3 loop: CASSFPRQGEQFF. The DNA for the CDR3 is TGTGCCAGCAGTTTTCCCAGACAGGGGGAGCAGTTCTTC.

The rearrangement links TRBV10-3 to TRBJ2-7; maybe TRBD1 (5 bases). Germline CDR1 ENHRY, CDR2 SYGVKD. The CDR3 is 15 residues long. Trimming left V 3 bases short and J 5 bases short, with 17 bases between. In nucleotides, the CDR3 is TGTGCCATCAGTGACCACCCAATAGGACACCACGAGCAGTACTTC. Translating it yields CAISDHPIGHHEQYF.